These T cell receptor beta chains were read from a single sample in a study. MiXCR was run by TCRdb on the RT-PCR reads, yielding one entry per CDR3 protein. This sample has 550,000 to 750,000 distinct CDR3 sequences, with over 12% found just once. The specimen sequenced was memory CD4+ T cells from blood. These TCRs come from a female donor in good health, serving as a healthy control. The CDR3 runs from the conserved cysteine through the conserved F or W. Fields, in order: CDR3 DNA, CDR3 protein, J gene, D gene, clone size, V gene. The D gene is left open where the match is weak. Size tells how often a clone was seen (once, few, many) or the class of an expanded clone, and some rows leave it out.

CDR3 DNA: TGTGCCAGCTCACAAGCAGGGGGTCCCCTCAATGAGCAGTTCTTC
CDR3 protein: CASSQAGGPLNEQFF
J gene: TRBJ2-1
D gene: TRBD1
clone size: -
V gene: TRBV18

CDR3 DNA: TGCAGTGCTAGAGGGGTCAACTATGGCTACACCTTC
CDR3 protein: CSARGVNYGYTF
J gene: TRBJ1-2
D gene: -
clone size: once
V gene: TRBV20-1

CDR3 DNA: TGTGCCAGCAGCCCGACAGGCGAGGACTACAATGAGCAGTTCTTC
CDR3 protein: CASSPTGEDYNEQFF
J gene: TRBJ2-1
D gene: -
clone size: -
V gene: TRBV7-2

CDR3 DNA: TGTGCCAGTAGTATACTGGCTAGCGGGAAACCGGGGGATACGCAGTATTTT
CDR3 protein: CASSILASGKPGDTQYF
J gene: TRBJ2-3
D gene: TRBD2
clone size: -
V gene: TRBV19

CDR3 DNA: TGCGCCAGCAGCGCTGGGACAGGCCCTCTGACCTACGAGCAGTACTTC
CDR3 protein: CASSAGTGPLTYEQYF
J gene: TRBJ2-7
D gene: TRBD1
clone size: few
V gene: TRBV5-1

CDR3 DNA: TGTGCCAGTCGGGGGACTAGCAACTACAATGAGCAGTTCTTC
CDR3 protein: CASRGTSNYNEQFF
J gene: TRBJ2-1
D gene: TRBD2
clone size: few
V gene: TRBV12-3/TRBV12-4

CDR3 DNA: TGTGCCAGCAGCCCAGACAGTAACACAGATACGCAGTATTTT
CDR3 protein: CASSPDSNTDTQYF
J gene: TRBJ2-3
D gene: -
clone size: few
V gene: TRBV14

CDR3 DNA: TGTGCCATCAGTGAGACTAGCGGGAGGGCGAGGAATGAGCAGTTCTTC
CDR3 protein: CAISETSGRARNEQFF
J gene: TRBJ2-1
D gene: TRBD2
clone size: -
V gene: TRBV10-3

CDR3 DNA: TGTGCCAGCAGCTTAGCGTACGGCTCGGTTAGCAATCAGCCCCAGCATTTT
CDR3 protein: CASSLAYGSVSNQPQHF
J gene: TRBJ1-5
D gene: -
clone size: -
V gene: TRBV7-9

CDR3 DNA: TGTGCCAGCAGCCAACGGGTGGGCGAGCAGTACTTC
CDR3 protein: CASSQRVGEQYF
J gene: TRBJ2-7
D gene: -
clone size: -
V gene: TRBV3-1

CDR3 DNA: TGTGCCATCAGTGAGGTGGGGCCCGGGCAAGAGCAGTACTTC
CDR3 protein: CAISEVGPGQEQYF
J gene: TRBJ2-7
D gene: -
clone size: many
V gene: TRBV10-3

CDR3 DNA: TGTGCCAGCAGTCCTAGGCAGGTACTACTTCCCTCTGGGGCCAACGTCCTGACTTTC
CDR3 protein: CASSPRQVLLPSGANVLTF
J gene: TRBJ2-6
D gene: -
clone size: many
V gene: TRBV12-3/TRBV12-4

CDR3 DNA: TGTGCCAGCAGTGACTCTTCCATGAACACTGAAGCTTTCTTT
CDR3 protein: CASSDSSMNTEAFF
J gene: TRBJ1-1
D gene: -
clone size: few
V gene: TRBV6-4

CDR3 DNA: TGTGCCAGCTCACCGGGACTAGCGGGAGGGAACTCCTACAATGAGCAGTTCTTC
CDR3 protein: CASSPGLAGGNSYNEQFF
J gene: TRBJ2-1
D gene: TRBD2
clone size: -
V gene: TRBV18

CDR3 DNA: TGTGCCAGCAGCTTACGGGACGGCCGAACGCCCCAGCATTTT
CDR3 protein: CASSLRDGRTPQHF
J gene: TRBJ1-5
D gene: -
clone size: few
V gene: TRBV3-1

CDR3 DNA: TGCAGTGCTCCCTCAGACGGCGGCTGGGCCCAGTACTTC
CDR3 protein: CSAPSDGGWAQYF
J gene: TRBJ2-5
D gene: -
clone size: many
V gene: TRBV20-1

CDR3 DNA: TGTGCCAGCAGTACCGGACCCAAAGGGCACAATGAGCAGTTCTTC
CDR3 protein: CASSTGPKGHNEQFF
J gene: TRBJ2-1
D gene: -
clone size: -
V gene: TRBV6-5

CDR3 DNA: TGTGCCAGCAGCCAAGATACGAGCAGAAACCCTGCCGAGCAGTACTTC
CDR3 protein: CASSQDTSRNPAEQYF
J gene: TRBJ2-7
D gene: -
clone size: many
V gene: TRBV4-2

CDR3 DNA: TGTGCCAGCAGCGTAGATCCCCTCAACTATGGCTACACCTTC
CDR3 protein: CASSVDPLNYGYTF
J gene: TRBJ1-2
D gene: -
clone size: -
V gene: TRBV9

CDR3 DNA: TGTGCCAGCAGTAGAACAGGGACCTACGAGAAGTACTTC
CDR3 protein: CASSRTGTYEKYF
J gene: TRBJ2-7
D gene: -
clone size: -
V gene: TRBV12-3/TRBV12-4

CDR3 DNA: TGTGCCAGCTCATCCAGGGGACAGGGGCACGAGCAGTACTTC
CDR3 protein: CASSSRGQGHEQYF
J gene: TRBJ2-7
D gene: TRBD1
clone size: -
V gene: TRBV18

CDR3 DNA: TGCACCATCTCCGGGACTTTGGAGACCCAGTACTTC
CDR3 protein: CTISGTLETQYF
J gene: TRBJ2-5
D gene: -
clone size: many
V gene: TRBV29-1

CDR3 DNA: TGTGCCAGCAGCGAGACAGCTAGCTCCTACAATGAGCAGTTCTTC
CDR3 protein: CASSETASSYNEQFF
J gene: TRBJ2-1
D gene: -
clone size: few
V gene: TRBV5-4

CDR3 DNA: TGCAGTGCCCCACAGGGTTCTGATGAGCAGTTCTTC
CDR3 protein: CSAPQGSDEQFF
J gene: TRBJ2-1
D gene: -
clone size: many
V gene: TRBV20-1

CDR3 DNA: TGTGCCAGCAGCCAAGACTTCTCAGGGGGCCAGTACTTC
CDR3 protein: CASSQDFSGGQYF
J gene: TRBJ2-5
D gene: TRBD1
clone size: -
V gene: TRBV7-2

CDR3 DNA: TGTGCCAGCAGTTTACAGATTATTGGGAATGAGCAGTTCTTC
CDR3 protein: CASSLQIIGNEQFF
J gene: TRBJ2-1
D gene: -
clone size: few
V gene: TRBV27